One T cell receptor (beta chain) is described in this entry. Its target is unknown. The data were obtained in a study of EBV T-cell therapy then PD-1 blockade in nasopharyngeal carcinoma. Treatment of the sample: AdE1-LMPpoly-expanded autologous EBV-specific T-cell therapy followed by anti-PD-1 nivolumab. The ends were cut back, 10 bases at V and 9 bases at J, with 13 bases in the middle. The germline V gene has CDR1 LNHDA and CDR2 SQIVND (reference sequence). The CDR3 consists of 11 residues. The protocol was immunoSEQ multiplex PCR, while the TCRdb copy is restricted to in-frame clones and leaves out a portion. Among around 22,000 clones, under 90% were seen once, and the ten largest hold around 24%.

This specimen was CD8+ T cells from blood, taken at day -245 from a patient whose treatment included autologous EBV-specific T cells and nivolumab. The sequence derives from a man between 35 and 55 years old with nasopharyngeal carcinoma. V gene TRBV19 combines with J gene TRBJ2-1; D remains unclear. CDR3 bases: TGTGCCACCCTCGCTCTGGGTGAGCAGTTCTTC. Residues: CATLALGEQFF.